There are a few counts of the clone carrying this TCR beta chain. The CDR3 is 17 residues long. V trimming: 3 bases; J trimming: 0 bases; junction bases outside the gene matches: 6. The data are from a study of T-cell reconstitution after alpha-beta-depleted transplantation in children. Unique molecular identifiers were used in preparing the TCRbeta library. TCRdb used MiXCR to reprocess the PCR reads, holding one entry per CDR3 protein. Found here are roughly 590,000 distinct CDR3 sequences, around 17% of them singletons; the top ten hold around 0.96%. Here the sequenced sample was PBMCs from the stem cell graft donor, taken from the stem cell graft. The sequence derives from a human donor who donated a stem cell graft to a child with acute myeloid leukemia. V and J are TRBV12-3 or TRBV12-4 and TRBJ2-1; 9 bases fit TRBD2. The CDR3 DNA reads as TGTGCCAGCAGTTTCCCGCAACTAGCGGGCTCCTACAATGAGCAGTTCTTC. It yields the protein CASSFPQLAGSYNEQFF.